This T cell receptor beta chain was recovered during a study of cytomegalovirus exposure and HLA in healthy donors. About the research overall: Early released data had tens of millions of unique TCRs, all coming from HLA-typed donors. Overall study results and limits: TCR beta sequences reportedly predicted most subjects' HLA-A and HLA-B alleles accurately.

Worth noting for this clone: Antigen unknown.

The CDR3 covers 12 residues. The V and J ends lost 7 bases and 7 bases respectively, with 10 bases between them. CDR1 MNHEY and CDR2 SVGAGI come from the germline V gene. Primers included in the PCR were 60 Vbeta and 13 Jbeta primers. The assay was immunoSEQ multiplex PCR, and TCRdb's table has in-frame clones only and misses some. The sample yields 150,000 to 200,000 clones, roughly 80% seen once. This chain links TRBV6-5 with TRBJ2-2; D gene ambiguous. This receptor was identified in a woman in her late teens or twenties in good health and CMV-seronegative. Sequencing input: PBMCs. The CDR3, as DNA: TGTGCCAGCAATATAGCCGGCGGGGAGCTGTTTTTT. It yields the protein CASNIAGGELFF.